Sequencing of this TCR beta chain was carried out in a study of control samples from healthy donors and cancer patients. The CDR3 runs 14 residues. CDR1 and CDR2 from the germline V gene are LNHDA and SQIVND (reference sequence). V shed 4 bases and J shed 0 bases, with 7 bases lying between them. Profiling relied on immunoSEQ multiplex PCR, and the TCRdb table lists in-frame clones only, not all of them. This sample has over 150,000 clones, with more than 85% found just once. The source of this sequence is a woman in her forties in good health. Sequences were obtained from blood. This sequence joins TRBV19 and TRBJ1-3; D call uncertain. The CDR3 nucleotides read TGTGCCAGTAGTAACGATATCTCTGGAAACACCATATATTTT. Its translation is CASSNDISGNTIYF. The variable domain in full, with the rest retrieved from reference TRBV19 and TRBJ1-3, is DGGITQSPKYLFRKEGQNVTLSCEQNLNHDAMYWYRQDPGQGLRLIYYSQIVNDFQKGDIAEGYSVSREKKESFPLTVTSAQKNPTAFYLCASSNDISGNTIYFGEGSWLTVV.